The entry below describes one T cell receptor beta chain. It has no known antigen specificity. Germline and junction disagree at one end, which may indicate a read error. The source of the sample is a study of CD8+CD57+ T cells in acquired aplastic anemia (dated by TCRdb to the late 2010s). About the study as a whole: Extracted DNA from sorted CD4+ and CD8+ cells averaged approximately 3 ug, ranging from roughly 0.19 to 27.4 ug.

TCR beta VDJ combination and CDR3 sequence profiling used genomic DNA as the template. An Illumina HiSeq 2000 was used for TCR repertoire sequencing. Processing in the source paper ran as follows. Repertoires were assessed using TRBV/TRBJ rearrangement plots, CDR3 size and DJ length profiles, and Simpson's diversity index. Whichever DNA sequence was most abundant in the deep sequencing data was defined as the immunodominant clone. CDR3 amino acid sequences were checked for sharing across subjects and were also compared against the VDJdb database and published repertoires. The public reads were run again by TCRdb, first through fastp at Q25 and then through MiXCR, and only productive beta chains were kept. Identical CDR3 protein sequences are pooled into one entry, listed with their most common genes and DNA. The V and J calls reflect TCRdb's pipeline rather than the authors' work. This sample holds 200,000 or so distinct CDR3 sequences; 64% were observed only once. The ten largest clonotypes hold 46% of the sample.

In this study, sorted CD4+ and CD8+ T cells from the blood of healthy subjects and of severe aplastic anemia patients had their TCR repertoires deep-sequenced. Ficoll-Paque density gradient centrifugation was used to isolate peripheral blood mononuclear cells. Before DNA was extracted, CD4+ and CD8+ T cells were sorted using either FACS or magnetic beads. Summary of the overall study and its limitations: Between patients and healthy controls, no significant difference in CD8+ Simpson's diversity was found (P=0.060). Approximately 31 CD8+ CDR3 sequences were found in both patients and controls but appeared to be highly expressed in patients and within the immunodominant clones of the patients.

Including cysteine and phenylalanine, the CDR3 has 18 amino acids. CDR3 DNA only is kept here, 54 bases in frame from base 1. From a lookup of the germline V gene (reference sequence), CDR1 and CDR2 are LNHNV and YYDKDF. What was sequenced was sorted CD4+, CD8+, or CD8+CD57+ T cells (not recorded which) from PBMCs. The receptor was isolated from a human donor with severe aplastic anemia or a healthy control (not recorded which). The chain uses TRBV15 and TRBJ1-6; 6 matching bases give a weak D call of TRBD1. CDR3 protein: CATSRGETGLSYNSPLHF. The DNA sequence is given as TGTGCCACCAGCAGGGGAGAAACAGGGCTCTCCTATAACTCACCCCTCCACTTT.